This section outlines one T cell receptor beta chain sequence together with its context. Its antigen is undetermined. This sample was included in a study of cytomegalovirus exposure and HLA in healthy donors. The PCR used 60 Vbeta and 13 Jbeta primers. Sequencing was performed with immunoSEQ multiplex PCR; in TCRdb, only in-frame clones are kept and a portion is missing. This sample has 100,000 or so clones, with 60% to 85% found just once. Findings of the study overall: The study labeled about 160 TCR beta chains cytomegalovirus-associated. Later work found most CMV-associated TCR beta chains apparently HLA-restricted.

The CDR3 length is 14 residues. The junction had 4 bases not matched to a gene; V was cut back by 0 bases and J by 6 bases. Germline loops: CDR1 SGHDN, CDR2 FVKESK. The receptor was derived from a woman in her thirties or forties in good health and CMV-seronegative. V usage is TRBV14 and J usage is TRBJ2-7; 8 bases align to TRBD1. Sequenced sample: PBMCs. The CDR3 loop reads CASSQDGTGVEQYF. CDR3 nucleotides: TGTGCCAGCAGCCAAGACGGGACAGGCGTCGAGCAGTACTTC.